This T cell receptor beta chain appears in the sequencing data of a study of blood T cells in healthy people across ages. The CDR3 covers 13 residues. V was clipped by 6 bases and J by 8 bases, with 16 bases between them. The people who gave samples were healthy Caucasians from Russia, aged roughly 6 to 95. Through a sample-barcoded 5' primer and a J-beta primer mix, a second PCR was run for roughly 6 to 12 cycles. Every cDNA molecule carried a tag from a template-switch adaptor bearing 12 random nucleotides. In TCRdb, the 5' RACE reads were re-called with MiXCR into one record per CDR3 protein. Of about 1,500,000 distinct CDR3 sequences listed, roughly 27% are singletons.

This receptor was obtained from a woman in her twenties or thirties in good health. The sequenced material came from blood. The V call is TRBV12-3 or TRBV12-4, the J call TRBJ1-2; D is uncertain. The CDR3 sequence is CASSDGRREGYTF. CDR3 DNA sequence: TGTGCCAGCAGCGATGGGAGGCGGGAGGGCTACACCTTC.